This entry is about one T cell receptor beta chain. Its matching antigen is unknown. The data belong to a study of identifying expanded T cells in peripheral blood. Study conclusions and caveats: Approximately 2-week clone count variance significantly increased as total template count grew.

No infections or other immune events were documented during collection. Generated by immunoSEQ multiplex PCR, the TCRdb table keeps only in-frame clones and is missing some. Seen here are some 65,000 clones, about 80% observed once, and the top ten hold 19%. The CDR3 runs to 17 residues. Trimming took 0 bases from V and 2 from J, leaving 17 bases between them. Germline values: CDR1 SGHRS, CDR2 YFSETQ. The sequenced sample was blood. The chain is built from TRBV5-1 and TRBJ1-2, with D tentatively TRBD1 (6 bases). The sequence came from a person between 18 and 75 years old in good health. The DNA for the CDR3 is TGCGCCAGCAGCTTGGAGTCGACAGGCAGAGGGAACTATGGCTACACCTTC. It translates to CASSLESTGRGNYGYTF.